This TCR beta chain was captured in a study of lymphopenia after photon versus proton radiotherapy (dated by TCRdb to between 2019 and 2020). For the study in its entirety: In patients with gastrointestinal tumors who developed high-grade lymphopenia, the study compared the immunological effects of photon radiation therapy with those of proton radiation therapy. The goal of the study was to characterize the differences between the two radiation modalities in how they affect the immune system. A cohort of about 22 patients with gastrointestinal tumors who received either photon or proton therapy and subsequently developed lymphopenia was included. Results and caveats for the whole study, not just this receptor: Once the lymphocyte count had reached its nadir, the repertoires of photon-treated patients showed oligoclonal expansion, particularly of CD8+ Temra cells, and this expansion drove the decline in diversity. Across the cohort, among patients who died, a greater drop in TCR diversity after the nadir was inversely correlated with overall survival time. The authors looked at the survival association only in patients who died, and they framed better survival with proton therapy as a possibility rather than a demonstrated result. Relative stability during treatment was observed in proton-treated patients, whereas loss of naive T cells and TCR diversity and gain of effector/memory populations were observed in photon-treated patients.

The germline V gene gives CDR1 as LGHNA and CDR2 as YSLEER. From the cysteine up to the phenylalanine, the CDR3 has a length of 19 residues. Kept here is only the CDR3 DNA, which spans 57 bases and is read in frame from base 1. Receptor libraries were prepared by the immunoSEQ multiplex PCR assay. T cell repertoires were profiled by deep sequencing of rearranged TCR beta loci, alongside multiparametric flow cytometry. The source is immuneACCESS, and TCRdb retained only in-frame sequences with V and J called. Part of the clones is not carried over; for the studies checked, unresolved V genes explain less than half of this, and the remainder is unexplained. The sample has tens of thousands of clones on record, 92% of them singletons. Roughly 18% of the sample comes from the top ten. Comments on this clone: This clone's antigen is unknown. An end of the junction differs from the germline gene, which may be a read error.

The sequenced sample was peripheral blood, obtained from a patient treated with photon-based radiotherapy. The TCR sequence derives from a woman in her forties with cholangiocarcinoma. The chain is made from TRBV4-3 and TRBJ2-5, and TRBD2 matches 7 of the central bases. At the DNA level, the sequence is TGCGCCAGCAGCCAAACGCATCCCGGGAGTGACGGGAGGCAAGGGACCCAGTACTTC. It encodes CASSQTHPGSDGRQGTQYF.